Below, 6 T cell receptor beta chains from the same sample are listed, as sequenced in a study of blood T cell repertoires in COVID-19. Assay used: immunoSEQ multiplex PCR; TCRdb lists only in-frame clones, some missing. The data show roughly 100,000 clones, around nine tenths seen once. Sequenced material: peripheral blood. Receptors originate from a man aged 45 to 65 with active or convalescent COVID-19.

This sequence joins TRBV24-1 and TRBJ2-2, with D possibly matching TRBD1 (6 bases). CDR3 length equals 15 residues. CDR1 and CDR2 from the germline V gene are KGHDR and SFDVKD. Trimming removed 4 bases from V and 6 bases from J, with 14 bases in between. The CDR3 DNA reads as TGTGCCACCAGTGACTCGCCGACAGGAGCCGGGGAGCTGTTTTTT. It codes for CATSDSPTGAGELFF.

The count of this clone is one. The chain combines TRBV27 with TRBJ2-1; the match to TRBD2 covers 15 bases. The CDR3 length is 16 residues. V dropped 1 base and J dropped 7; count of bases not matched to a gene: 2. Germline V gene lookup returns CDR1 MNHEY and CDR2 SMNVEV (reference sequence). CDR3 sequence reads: CASSLWTSGGVNEQFF. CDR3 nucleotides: TGTGCCAGCAGTTTATGGACTAGCGGGGGGGTAAATGAGCAGTTCTTC.

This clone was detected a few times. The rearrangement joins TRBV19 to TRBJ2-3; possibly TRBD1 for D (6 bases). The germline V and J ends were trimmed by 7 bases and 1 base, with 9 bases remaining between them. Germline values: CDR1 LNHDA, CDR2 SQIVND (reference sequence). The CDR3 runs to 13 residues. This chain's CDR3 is CASTNRGTDTQYF. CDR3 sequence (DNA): TGTGCCAGTACGAACAGGGGCACAGATACGCAGTATTTT.

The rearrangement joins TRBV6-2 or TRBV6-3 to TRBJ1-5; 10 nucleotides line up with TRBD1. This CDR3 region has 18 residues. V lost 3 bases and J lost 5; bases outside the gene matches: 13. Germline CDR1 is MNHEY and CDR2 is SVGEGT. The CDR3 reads CASSYIPGTGDWDQPQHF. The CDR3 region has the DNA TGTGCCAGCAGTTATATCCCCGGGACAGGGGACTGGGATCAGCCCCAGCATTTT.

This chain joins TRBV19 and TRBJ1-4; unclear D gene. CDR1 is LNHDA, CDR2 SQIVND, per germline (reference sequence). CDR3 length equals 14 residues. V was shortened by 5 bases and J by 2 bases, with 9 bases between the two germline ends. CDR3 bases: TGTGCCAGTAGTCCTCGAGGGACTAATGAAAAACTGTTTTTT. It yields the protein CASSPRGTNEKLFF.

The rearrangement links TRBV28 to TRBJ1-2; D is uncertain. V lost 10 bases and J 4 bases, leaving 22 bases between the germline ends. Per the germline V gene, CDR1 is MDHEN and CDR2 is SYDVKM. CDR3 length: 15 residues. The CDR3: CATKLGSEAAYGYTF. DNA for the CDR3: TGTGCCACCAAACTCGGGTCGGAGGCGGCCTATGGCTACACCTTC.